This TCR beta chain derives from a study of CD8+ T cells in alopecia areata. The ends lost 2 bases at V and 5 bases at J; junction bases unmatched: 1. The CDR3 runs to 12 residues. Germline V lookup: CDR1 SGHNT, CDR2 YYREEE (reference sequence). Whole-study results and caveats: Elevated clonality characterized lesional scalp relative to normal scalp, particularly in alopecia totalis/universalis.

cDNA reverse transcribed from extracted RNA served as the sequencing template. Using immunoSEQ multiplex PCR, the repertoire was profiled, and TCRdb retains in-frame clones only, with some absent. The sample consists of about 100,000 clones, roughly 59% of them appearing once. Note on this clone: What it binds is unknown. A far larger clone is one nucleotide away, so this likely arose from a read error.

The rearrangement links TRBV5-4 to TRBJ2-7; 7 bases align to TRBD1. The receptor's source is a human donor in good health. Sequencing was carried out using CD8+ T cells sorted from blood. CDR3 residues: CASSFTGDEQYF. The CDR3 DNA follows: TGTGCCAGCAGCTTTACAGGGGACGAGCAGTACTTC.